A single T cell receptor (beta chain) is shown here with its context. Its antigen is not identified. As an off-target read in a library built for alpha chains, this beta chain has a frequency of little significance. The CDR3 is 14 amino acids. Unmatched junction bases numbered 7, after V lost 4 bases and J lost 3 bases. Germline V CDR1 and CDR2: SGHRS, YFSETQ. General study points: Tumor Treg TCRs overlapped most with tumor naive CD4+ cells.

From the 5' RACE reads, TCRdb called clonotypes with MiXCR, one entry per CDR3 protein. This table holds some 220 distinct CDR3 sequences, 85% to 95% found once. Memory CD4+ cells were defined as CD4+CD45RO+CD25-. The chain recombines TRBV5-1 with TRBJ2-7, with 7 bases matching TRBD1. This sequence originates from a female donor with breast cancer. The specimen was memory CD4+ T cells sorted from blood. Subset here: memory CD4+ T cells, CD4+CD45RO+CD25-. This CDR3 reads CASSMGTANYEQYF. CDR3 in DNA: TGCGCCAGCAGCATGGGGACAGCGAACTACGAGCAGTACTTC.